A selection of T cell receptor beta chains follows, all from one sample in a study of T cells in Graves' hyperthyroidism and ophthalmopathy. TCRdb recomputed calls from the multiplex PCR reads with MiXCR, one row per CDR3 protein. The data contain 560,000 or so distinct CDR3 sequences, about 45% of them seen just once; the ten biggest clones take up 6.5% to 9%. The sample consisted of peripheral blood or thyroid tissue (not recorded which). Receptor source: a woman aged 18-30 years with Graves' hyperthyroidism. Both conserved end residues are trimmed from each CDR3. D genes are given only for firm matches.

V | D | CDR3
TRBV14 | - | ASSQAHQPQH
TRBV10-3 | TRBD1 | AISRTGVNTEAF
TRBV7-8 | - | ASSQEVRIYEQY
TRBV20-1 | - | SASGTSANSPLH
TRBV20-1 | - | SARVHQMNTEAF
TRBV10-3 | - | AISDEYGYT
TRBV6-5 | - | ASSYSRVGNQPQH
TRBV29-1 | - | SYNEQF
TRBV5-1 | - | ASSLGQEGQPQH
TRBV7-9 | - | ASSFTGTYEQY
TRBV24-1 | TRBD2 | ATSDPGLAGGSHERY
TRBV20-1 | TRBD1 | SARVQGAAF
TRBV9 | - | ASTSTALGTDTQY
TRBV29-1 | - | SVDQGMNTIY
TRBV7-9 | - | ASSFGATEAF
TRBV14 | TRBD1 | ASSQSRGRANYGYT
TRBV6-5 | - | ASSRGGTNEKLF
TRBV9 | - | ASSGGRGDYEQY
TRBV10-3 | - | AIGGTSNQPQH
TRBV7-2 | - | ASSLGRQNTEAF
TRBV2 | - | ASSPMDGVRHGYT
TRBV10-3 | TRBD1 | ASSSPGQSYEQY
TRBV7-9 | - | ASSSEEGAYEQY
TRBV7-2 | TRBD1 | ASSLVTGEILH
TRBV14 | - | ASSQAPGPDYGYT
TRBV5-1 | TRBD2 | ASSPEASGSETQY
TRBV2 | - | ASTGTLEAF
TRBV10-3 | - | ASSEFGTQPQH
TRBV10-3 | - | AISESGRNSNQPQH
TRBV10-3 | TRBD1 | ASSYLGQGQETQY
TRBV19 | - | ASSIGESYEQY
TRBV2 | - | ASSFLRQEGSPLH
TRBV20-1 | - | SATRSPNQPQH
TRBV7-2 | TRBD2 | ASSPPASGRGEQY
TRBV10-3 | TRBD2 | AISESMGGDEQY
TRBV4-1 | TRBD1 | ASSQAGTGSSYNSPLH
TRBV12-3/TRBV12-4 | - | ASSLGNTEAF
TRBV14 | - | ASSLWSGANVLT
TRBV24-1 | - | ATSDVRTSGYT
TRBV6-6 | - | ASSSPWGATEAF
TRBV9 | - | ASSQVGFYNEKLF
TRBV25-1 | TRBD1 | ASRDLTGDGYT
TRBV5-1 | - | ASSLWMEFGEQY
TRBV11-2 | TRBD2 | ASSGLAGGREQY
TRBV6-6 | - | ASSRDGTSYEQY
TRBV10-3 | - | AISDGPQH
TRBV24-1 | - | ATSATGSGNTIY
TRBV29-1 | TRBD1 | SVRSTGESGANVLT
TRBV5-5 | - | ASGERSNQPQH
TRBV2 | TRBD1 | ASSAGTGVSYEQY
TRBV6-6 | - | ASSYSGDTGELF
TRBV7-2 | TRBD1 | ASSRDRHGNYGYT
TRBV20-1 | TRBD2 | SAGVAGAPPY
TRBV7-3 | - | ASSHGTPSTDTQY
TRBV7-8 | - | ASSVLADWAYEQY
TRBV2 | TRBD2 | ASSDLGGSSYEQY
TRBV2 | - | ASSELQLNQPQH
TRBV14 | - | ASSQTGAAF
TRBV29-1 | - | SVEDRGLHEQY
TRBV14 | - | ASSQGAGEFYEQY